The sequence of this T cell receptor (beta chain) was determined in a study of Graves' ophthalmopathy and Graves' hyperthyroidism. Across the whole study: Before any treatment, peripheral blood was taken at the initial diagnosis.

Overall study findings and caveats: Blood repertoires reportedly contained most expanded thyroid clonotypes above 0.001 frequency. Between ophthalmopathy and stable hyperthyroidism, a 13-signature model drew a separation with 85% to 90% sensitivity and about 80% specificity.

Scientists amplified the TCR beta CDR3 regions from RNA transcripts. The authors performed first-round RT-PCR with HTBI primers and then a second-round multiplex PCR. TCRdb called the multiplex PCR reads again in MiXCR, with one record for every CDR3 protein. In the table there are fewer than 600,000 distinct CDR3 sequences, about 15% of which are singletons. In germline, CDR1 is MDHEN, CDR2 SYDVKM. This CDR3 spans 15 amino acids. V dropped 4 bases and J dropped 5 bases, with 17 bases sitting between them. This clonotype was observed many times. Its matching antigen is unknown. Specimen: blood. This sequence originates from a woman in her 30s with Graves' ophthalmopathy. The chain links TRBV28 to TRBJ2-5; D unresolved. In DNA form, the CDR3 reads TGTGCCAGCAGTTCAAAACAAGTTAGACGGGAGACCCAGTACTTC. This sequence encodes CASSSKQVRRETQYF.